This TCR beta chain appears in the sequencing data of a study of cytomegalovirus exposure and HLA in healthy donors. PCR involved 60 Vbeta and 13 Jbeta primers. Assay: immunoSEQ multiplex PCR; the TCRdb copy retains only in-frame clones and omits some. Among some 110,000 clones, around four fifths were seen once, and the ten largest hold 8.6%. The V end was cut by 5 bases, the J end by 6 bases, with 13 bases between. The CDR3 is made up of 13 amino acids. Germline loops: CDR1 LNHNV, CDR2 YYDKDF (reference sequence). V and J are TRBV15 and TRBJ1-1; D is possibly TRBD1 (5 bases). This clonotype was sampled from a woman aged 40-49 years in good health and CMV-seropositive. Source material: PBMCs. In DNA, the CDR3 is TGTGCCACCAGCTCCCCGTGGGGGGCTGAAGCTTTCTTT. It encodes CATSSPWGAEAFF. Full variable domain (remainder filled in from reference TRBV15 and TRBJ1-1): DAMVIQNPRYQVTQFGKPVTLSCSQTLNHNVMYWYQQKSSQAPKLLFHYYDKDFNNEADTPDNFQSRRPNTSFCFLDIRSPGLGDTAMYLCATSSPWGAEAFFGQGTRLTVV.